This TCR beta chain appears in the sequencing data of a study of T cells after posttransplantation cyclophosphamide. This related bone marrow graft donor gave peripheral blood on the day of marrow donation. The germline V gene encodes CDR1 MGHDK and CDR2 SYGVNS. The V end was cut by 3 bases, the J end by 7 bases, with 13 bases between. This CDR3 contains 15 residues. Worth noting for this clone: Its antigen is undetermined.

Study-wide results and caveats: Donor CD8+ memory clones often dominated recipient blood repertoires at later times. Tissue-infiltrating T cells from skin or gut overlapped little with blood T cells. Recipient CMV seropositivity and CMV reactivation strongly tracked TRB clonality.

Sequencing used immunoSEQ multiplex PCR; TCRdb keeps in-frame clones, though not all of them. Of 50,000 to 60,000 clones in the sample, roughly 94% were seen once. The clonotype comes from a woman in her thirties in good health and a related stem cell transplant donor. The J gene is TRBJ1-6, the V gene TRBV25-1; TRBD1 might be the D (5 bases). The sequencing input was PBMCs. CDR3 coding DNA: TGTGCCAGCAGTGAGTTTACGACAGCAAATTCACCCCTCCACTTT. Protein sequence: CASSEFTTANSPLHF.